This T cell receptor (beta chain) was identified during a study of T cell changes during pregnancy in multiple sclerosis. The protocol was immunoSEQ multiplex PCR, while the TCRdb copy is restricted to in-frame clones and leaves out a portion. The table includes about 70,000 clones, about 90% detected once. CDR1 SGHVS and CDR2 FNYEAQ come from the germline V gene. CDR3 length: 14 residues. With 7 bases removed from V and 1 base from J, the gap between germline ends came to 10 bases. The receptor's source is a female donor in good health, enrolled as a control in a pregnancy study. The sequencing used peripheral blood, collected in the third trimester of pregnancy. This chain links TRBV7-6 with TRBJ2-2; D is uncertain. The CDR3 sequence: CASTEVRNTGELFF. The CDR3 region has the DNA TGTGCCAGCACCGAAGTCAGGAACACCGGGGAGCTGTTTTTT.